Below are 20 T cell receptor beta chains sequenced from a single sample in a study of T cell changes during pregnancy in multiple sclerosis. The repertoire was sequenced with immunoSEQ multiplex PCR; TCRdb's copy has only in-frame clones and lacks some. Of some 44,000 clones listed, roughly 85% were seen once; the top ten hold over 0.85%. The starting material was CD4+ T cells from peripheral blood mononuclear cells, obtained after pregnancy. The source of these receptors is a female donor with multiple sclerosis, enrolled in a pregnancy study.

V and J are TRBV18 and TRBJ1-5; possibly TRBD1 for D (5 bases). Between the trimmed V and J ends, which lost 0 bases and 2 bases, there was a span of 11 bases. Per germline, CDR1 KGHSH and CDR2 LQKENI. The CDR3 length is 16 residues. The CDR3 coding sequence is TGTGCCAGCTCACCACCGGGACTTATTGGCAATCAGCCCCAGCATTTT. Encoded protein: CASSPPGLIGNQPQHF.

This clone was observed a single time. This chain joins TRBV6-6 and TRBJ2-5; TRBD1 might be the D (7 bases). Germline V lookup: CDR1 MNHNY, CDR2 SVGAGI (reference sequence). The CDR3 totals 16 residues. Trimming took 4 bases from V and 2 from J, leaving 17 bases between them. CDR3: CASSSVQGGLQETQYF. In DNA, the CDR3 is TGTGCCAGCAGTTCGGTCCAGGGGGGCTTACAAGAGACCCAGTACTTC.

The genes are TRBV19 and TRBJ1-2; 7 nucleotides line up with TRBD1. Trimming cost V 7 bases and J 4 bases; bases outside gene matches: 9. In germline, CDR1 is LNHDA, CDR2 SQIVND (reference sequence). The CDR3 loop spans 14 amino acids. The DNA for the CDR3 is TGTGCCAGTACCAGGGGGGACGGAATCTATGGCTACACCTTC. Amino acids: CASTRGDGIYGYTF.

The chain is built from TRBV11-3 and TRBJ2-3; 7 bases match TRBD2. Germline V lookup: CDR1 SGHNT, CDR2 YENEEA. The length of the CDR3 is 15 residues. J gave up 2 bases and V 5 bases, and 7 bases lay outside the gene matches. This CDR3 reads CASSPNGGITDTQYF. Written as DNA, the CDR3 is TGTGCCAGCAGCCCTAACGGGGGGATCACAGATACGCAGTATTTT. Full variable domain (outside the CDR3, taken from reference TRBV11-3 and TRBJ2-3): EAGVVQSPRYKIIEKKQPVAFWCNPISGHNTLYWYLQNLGQGPELLIRYENEEAVDDSQLPKDRFSAERLKGVDSTLKIQPAELGDSAVYLCASSPNGGITDTQYFGPGTRLTVL.

The chain combines TRBV18 with TRBJ1-3; 9 bases align to TRBD1. Unmatched junction bases numbered 7, after V lost 4 bases and J lost 0 bases. The CDR3 consists of 17 residues. In germline, CDR1 is KGHSH, CDR2 LQKENI. This CDR3 reads CASSQIQGADSGNTIYF. The CDR3 DNA reads as TGTGCCAGCTCACAAATACAGGGGGCTGACTCTGGAAACACCATATATTTT.

This sequence joins TRBV30 and TRBJ2-7, with a weak D call TRBD1 (5 bases). V shed 3 bases and J shed 0 bases, with 24 bases lying between them. This CDR3 region has 18 residues. Germline values: CDR1 GTSNPN, CDR2 SVGIG (reference sequence). In DNA form, the CDR3 reads TGTGCCTGGAGACCCTTAAGCCCCTCAGGGTACCCCTCCTACGAGCAGTACTTC. Encoded protein: CAWRPLSPSGYPSYEQYF.

This sequence joins TRBV10-3 and TRBJ1-2, with a possible D match to TRBD1 (6 bases). This CDR3 spans 13 amino acids. Trimming stripped 6 bases from V and 8 bases from J, with 16 bases between. Germline V gene data show CDR1 as ENHRY and CDR2 as SYGVKD. The CDR3: CAIRGKQQGGYTF. CDR3 nucleotide sequence: TGTGCCATCAGGGGAAAACAACAGGGCGGCTACACCTTC.

This clone was recorded a few times. V is TRBV28 and J is TRBJ1-4; D unresolved. CDR3 length: 13 amino acids. From germline, CDR1 is MDHEN and CDR2 SYDVKM. V lost 6 bases and J 5 bases, leaving 10 bases between the germline ends. This CDR3 reads CASSPPVNEKLFF. DNA of the CDR3: TGTGCCAGCAGCCCTCCAGTGAATGAAAAACTGTTTTTT.

V usage is TRBV30 and J usage is TRBJ1-5; D is undetermined. Trimming cost V 0 bases and J 4 bases, with 7 bases left between them. CDR3 length equals 13 residues. Germline lookup yields CDR1 GTSNPN and CDR2 SVGIG (reference sequence). CDR3 sequence reads: CAWSVLDNQPQHF. The DNA of the CDR3 is TGTGCCTGGAGTGTACTAGATAATCAGCCCCAGCATTTT.

This clone has a handful of counts. The genes are TRBV30 and TRBJ1-2, with 8 bases identical to TRBD1. This CDR3 is built from 11 residues. In germline, CDR1 is GTSNPN, CDR2 SVGIG (reference sequence). The J segment lost 12 bases and the V segment lost 3 bases, leaving 6 bases of the junction unmatched. This CDR3 reads CAWSWQGANTF. CDR3 DNA sequence: TGTGCCTGGAGCTGGCAGGGGGCGAACACCTTC.

The V call is TRBV9, the J call TRBJ2-3, with TRBD1 as a possible D gene (5 bases). V dropped 1 base and J dropped 2 bases, with 23 bases sitting between them. The germline V gene encodes CDR1 SGDLS and CDR2 YYNGEE. The CDR3 sequence is 19 residues long. CDR3 sequence (DNA): TGTGCCAGCAGCGTAAGAGGCGATAGGGGATCAGCCTACACAGATACGCAGTATTTT. Amino acid sequence: CASSVRGDRGSAYTDTQYF.

The chain links TRBV5-1 to TRBJ1-1, with D hard to call. Trimming cost V 0 bases and J 0 bases, with 9 bases left between them. CDR1 and CDR2 (germline): SGHRS, YFSETQ. The CDR3 contains 15 residues. In nucleotides, the CDR3 is TGCGCCAGCAGCTTGGCGAGCAATCTGAACACTGAAGCTTTCTTT. Translation: CASSLASNLNTEAFF.

V and J are TRBV7-2 and TRBJ1-1; D gene ambiguous. The CDR3 contains 14 residues. Germline CDR1 reads SGHTA; CDR2 reads FQGNSA. V lost 7 bases and J 1 base, leaving 13 bases between the germline ends. The CDR3 nucleotides are TGTGCCAGCAACCCTGACATTTCGAACACTGAAGCTTTCTTT. Its protein is CASNPDISNTEAFF.

This clone was recorded once. The DNA for the CDR3 is TGTGCCAGCAGCTTCAGGATCACTCAAGAGACCCAGTACTTC. The encoded protein is CASSFRITQETQYF. The gene calls are TRBV11-2 and TRBJ2-5; D is unclear. The CDR3 contains 14 residues. From germline, CDR1 is SGHAT and CDR2 FQNNGV. V was clipped by 3 bases and J by 2 bases, with 10 bases between them.

The rearrangement uses TRBV12-2 and TRBJ2-5; TRBD2 is the table's D call and was not checked against the DNA. TRBV12-2 is classified as a pseudogene. The CDR3 extends over 17 amino acids. The CDR3 protein is CASRLSVAGGPKETQYF. CDR3 bases: TGTGCAAGTCGCTTATCGGTAGCGGGGGGGCCTAAGGAGACCCAGTACTTC.

The rearrangement joins TRBV10-3 to TRBJ1-2; 7 nucleotides agree with TRBD1. CDR3 size: 13 residues. The junction had 4 bases not matched to a gene; V was cut back by 7 bases and J by 2 bases. CDR1 and CDR2 from the germline V gene are ENHRY and SYGVKD. In nucleotides, the CDR3 is TGTGCCATCACCCCGGGACAGAACTATGGCTACACCTTC. The encoded protein is CAITPGQNYGYTF.

The chain joins TRBV10-3 to TRBJ1-6; tentatively, D is TRBD1 (6 bases). Per germline, CDR1 ENHRY and CDR2 SYGVKD. Deletions cut 9 bases from V and 7 bases from J, with 13 bases between. The CDR3 length is 13 residues. This CDR3 reads CAIGLGANSPLHF. Written as DNA, the CDR3 is TGTGCCATTGGACTGGGGGCGAATTCACCCCTCCACTTT.

The table lists this clone with a few counts. The chain joins TRBV2 to TRBJ1-6; perhaps TRBD1 as D (6 bases). Germline V lookup: CDR1 SNHLY, CDR2 FYNNEI. CDR3 size: 14 residues. V dropped 7 bases and J dropped 4 bases, with 11 bases sitting between them. CDR3 nucleotides: TGTGCCAGCACGCAGAGGGGGTATAATTCACCCCTCCACTTT. Translated: CASTQRGYNSPLHF.

Only a few counts were recorded for this clone. The chain carries TRBV6-5 and TRBJ1-6; D unresolved. The CDR3 contains 15 residues. Trimming took off 5 bases at V and 7 bases at J, with 15 bases between the two ends. CDR1 and CDR2 (germline): MNHEY, SVGAGI. This chain's CDR3 is CASSLDGKANSPLHF. The CDR3 DNA reads as TGTGCCAGCAGTCTAGACGGGAAAGCCAATTCACCCCTCCACTTT.

The chain links TRBV9 to TRBJ2-5, with TRBD2 as a possible D gene (7 bases). In germline, CDR1 is SGDLS, CDR2 YYNGEE. V lost 4 bases, J lost 4 bases, and 14 bases lay in between. The CDR3 contains 14 residues. This CDR3 is CASSSRGARETQYF. The CDR3 region has the DNA TGTGCCAGCAGCTCCCGGGGGGCCCGAGAGACCCAGTACTTC.